This T cell receptor beta chain was captured by sequencing in a study of vaccination and CD4 T cells after COVID-19 (dated by TCRdb to between 2021 and 2024). For context, the study as a whole: Convalescent patients had a positive SARS-CoV-2 result on nasal swab PCR, and of these patients, under ten had mild disease and one had severe disease. In the convalescent cohort there were six males and four females, among whom were two Hispanic individuals, seven Caucasians, two Asians and one multiracial person. Each participant got two doses of either the Pfizer-BioNTech BNT162b2 vaccine (n=8) or the Moderna mRNA-1273 vaccine (n=2). Post-COVID blood samples from convalescent patients were collected a median of roughly 100 days after diagnosis, with a range of about 35 to 180 days. Post-vaccine blood samples were obtained a median of about 72 days after the second vaccine dose, with a range of about 13 to 250 days. Culture stimuli were overlapping spike peptide pools from SARS-CoV-2 and from the common cold coronaviruses HCoV-NL63, HCoV-OC43 and HCoV-229E. In control cultures, a CEFX viral epitope pool was used as positive control, an HIV-1 Nef peptide pool was used as negative control, or no peptide was added. The spike-specific CD4+ TCR repertoire was compared before and after mRNA vaccination in approximately 9 COVID-19 convalescent patients and a few infection-naive healthy vaccine recipients.

What the work shows at the level of the full study, not this receptor alone: In convalescent patients, nearly all vaccine-specific clones (304 of 307) were found to be mono-reactive for SARS-CoV-2 spike rather than cross-reactive with common cold coronaviruses. In convalescent patients, a median approximately 90% of post-vaccine SARS-CoV-2-reactive clones were detected only after vaccination, suggesting vaccine-specific priming. An increase in the median number of SARS-CoV-2-reactive clonotypes from approximately 20 after infection to roughly 38 after vaccination was observed, but the change was not found to be significant. The study included relatively few convalescent patients and did not analyze early timepoints after natural infection.

The treatment or condition tag for this specimen amounts to: 10-day PBMC culture with coronavirus spike peptide pools or control peptides (ViraFEST assay). The ViraFEST assay, used in the study, expanded antigen-specific T cells with peptide pools and then identified the expanded clonotypes through TCR sequencing. Positive SARS-CoV-2 PCR tests in the convalescent patients dated from March to December 2020, before Alpha, Beta and Delta variants emerged in the United States. Each well held 2.1 million or so PBMCs cultured in IMDM containing roughly 5.5% human AB serum and around 10 IU/ml IL-2, with approximately 9.2 ug/ml peptide pools added. Half of the culture medium was replaced with fresh IL-2-containing medium on days 3 and 7. CD4+ T cells were isolated after approximately eleven days of culture through negative selection using the EasySep CD4+ T cell isolation kit. Ficoll-Paque Plus gradient centrifugation was used to isolate PBMCs from whole blood, and the isolated PBMCs were then either used fresh or cryopreserved at -140C. Each culture condition was generally run in triplicate wells.

Libraries came from PCR. TCR sequencing of DNA from cultured CD4+ T cells used the Oncomine TCR Beta short-read assay at the Johns Hopkins FTIC core. The QIAamp micro DNA kit was used to extract genomic DNA from the cultured CD4+ T cells. Oncomine TCR Beta libraries from cultured CD4+ T cells were pooled with unique dual indexes and sequenced on an Illumina iSeq 100. Per the authors' processing: Non-productive sequences were removed, and CDR3s not starting with C, not ending with F or W, or shorter than 7 amino acids were discarded. The MANAFEST web application was used to identify antigen-specific clonotypes by comparing peptide-stimulated wells against reference wells and other culture wells. For a clone to be called positive, the clone needed an FDR below 0.05, an odds ratio above 5, and a productive frequency above 0.1% in at least two of three replicate wells. Cross-reactive clonotypes were defined as significantly expanded in both SARS-CoV-2 spike wells and at least one common cold coronavirus spike condition. Using R version 3.6.1, CDR3 homology was evaluated through Levenshtein distances (stringdist) along with unrooted phylogenetic trees (ape). Using fastp trimming at Q25 and MiXCR clonotype assembly, TCRdb reanalyzed the public sequencing data and kept in-frame beta chains. Each entry is one CDR3 protein sequence, shown with its most common DNA and genes. It is TCRdb's table, rather than the study itself, that gives the V and J calls and clone size. For this sample there are about 19,000 distinct CDR3 sequences; 50% to 60% appear just once. The top ten clonotypes cover 9.7% of the sample.

Inclusive of the bounding cysteine and phenylalanine, the CDR3 is 15 residues long. The read is trimmed to its CDR3 DNA, 45 bases read in frame from base 1. For this chain, trimming is 2 bases at the V end and 1 base at the J end, and the number of junction bases without a gene match is 4. The germline V gene encodes CDR1 MNHEY and CDR2 SVGAGI. About this clonotype itself: This clone's antigen is unknown. Per-nucleotide qualities are absent, and no much larger clonotype sits a single base away.

This receptor was identified in a human donor who had recovered from COVID-19. The chain couples TRBV6-5 to TRBJ1-1; 7 central nucleotides agree with TRBD1. This sample comprised CD4+ T cells from blood, cultured in vitro, obtained after SARS-CoV-2 vaccination. At the DNA level, the sequence is TGTGCCAGCAGTTACACGACAGGGCAGAACACTGAAGCTTTCTTT. Its protein reads: CASSYTTGQNTEAFF.